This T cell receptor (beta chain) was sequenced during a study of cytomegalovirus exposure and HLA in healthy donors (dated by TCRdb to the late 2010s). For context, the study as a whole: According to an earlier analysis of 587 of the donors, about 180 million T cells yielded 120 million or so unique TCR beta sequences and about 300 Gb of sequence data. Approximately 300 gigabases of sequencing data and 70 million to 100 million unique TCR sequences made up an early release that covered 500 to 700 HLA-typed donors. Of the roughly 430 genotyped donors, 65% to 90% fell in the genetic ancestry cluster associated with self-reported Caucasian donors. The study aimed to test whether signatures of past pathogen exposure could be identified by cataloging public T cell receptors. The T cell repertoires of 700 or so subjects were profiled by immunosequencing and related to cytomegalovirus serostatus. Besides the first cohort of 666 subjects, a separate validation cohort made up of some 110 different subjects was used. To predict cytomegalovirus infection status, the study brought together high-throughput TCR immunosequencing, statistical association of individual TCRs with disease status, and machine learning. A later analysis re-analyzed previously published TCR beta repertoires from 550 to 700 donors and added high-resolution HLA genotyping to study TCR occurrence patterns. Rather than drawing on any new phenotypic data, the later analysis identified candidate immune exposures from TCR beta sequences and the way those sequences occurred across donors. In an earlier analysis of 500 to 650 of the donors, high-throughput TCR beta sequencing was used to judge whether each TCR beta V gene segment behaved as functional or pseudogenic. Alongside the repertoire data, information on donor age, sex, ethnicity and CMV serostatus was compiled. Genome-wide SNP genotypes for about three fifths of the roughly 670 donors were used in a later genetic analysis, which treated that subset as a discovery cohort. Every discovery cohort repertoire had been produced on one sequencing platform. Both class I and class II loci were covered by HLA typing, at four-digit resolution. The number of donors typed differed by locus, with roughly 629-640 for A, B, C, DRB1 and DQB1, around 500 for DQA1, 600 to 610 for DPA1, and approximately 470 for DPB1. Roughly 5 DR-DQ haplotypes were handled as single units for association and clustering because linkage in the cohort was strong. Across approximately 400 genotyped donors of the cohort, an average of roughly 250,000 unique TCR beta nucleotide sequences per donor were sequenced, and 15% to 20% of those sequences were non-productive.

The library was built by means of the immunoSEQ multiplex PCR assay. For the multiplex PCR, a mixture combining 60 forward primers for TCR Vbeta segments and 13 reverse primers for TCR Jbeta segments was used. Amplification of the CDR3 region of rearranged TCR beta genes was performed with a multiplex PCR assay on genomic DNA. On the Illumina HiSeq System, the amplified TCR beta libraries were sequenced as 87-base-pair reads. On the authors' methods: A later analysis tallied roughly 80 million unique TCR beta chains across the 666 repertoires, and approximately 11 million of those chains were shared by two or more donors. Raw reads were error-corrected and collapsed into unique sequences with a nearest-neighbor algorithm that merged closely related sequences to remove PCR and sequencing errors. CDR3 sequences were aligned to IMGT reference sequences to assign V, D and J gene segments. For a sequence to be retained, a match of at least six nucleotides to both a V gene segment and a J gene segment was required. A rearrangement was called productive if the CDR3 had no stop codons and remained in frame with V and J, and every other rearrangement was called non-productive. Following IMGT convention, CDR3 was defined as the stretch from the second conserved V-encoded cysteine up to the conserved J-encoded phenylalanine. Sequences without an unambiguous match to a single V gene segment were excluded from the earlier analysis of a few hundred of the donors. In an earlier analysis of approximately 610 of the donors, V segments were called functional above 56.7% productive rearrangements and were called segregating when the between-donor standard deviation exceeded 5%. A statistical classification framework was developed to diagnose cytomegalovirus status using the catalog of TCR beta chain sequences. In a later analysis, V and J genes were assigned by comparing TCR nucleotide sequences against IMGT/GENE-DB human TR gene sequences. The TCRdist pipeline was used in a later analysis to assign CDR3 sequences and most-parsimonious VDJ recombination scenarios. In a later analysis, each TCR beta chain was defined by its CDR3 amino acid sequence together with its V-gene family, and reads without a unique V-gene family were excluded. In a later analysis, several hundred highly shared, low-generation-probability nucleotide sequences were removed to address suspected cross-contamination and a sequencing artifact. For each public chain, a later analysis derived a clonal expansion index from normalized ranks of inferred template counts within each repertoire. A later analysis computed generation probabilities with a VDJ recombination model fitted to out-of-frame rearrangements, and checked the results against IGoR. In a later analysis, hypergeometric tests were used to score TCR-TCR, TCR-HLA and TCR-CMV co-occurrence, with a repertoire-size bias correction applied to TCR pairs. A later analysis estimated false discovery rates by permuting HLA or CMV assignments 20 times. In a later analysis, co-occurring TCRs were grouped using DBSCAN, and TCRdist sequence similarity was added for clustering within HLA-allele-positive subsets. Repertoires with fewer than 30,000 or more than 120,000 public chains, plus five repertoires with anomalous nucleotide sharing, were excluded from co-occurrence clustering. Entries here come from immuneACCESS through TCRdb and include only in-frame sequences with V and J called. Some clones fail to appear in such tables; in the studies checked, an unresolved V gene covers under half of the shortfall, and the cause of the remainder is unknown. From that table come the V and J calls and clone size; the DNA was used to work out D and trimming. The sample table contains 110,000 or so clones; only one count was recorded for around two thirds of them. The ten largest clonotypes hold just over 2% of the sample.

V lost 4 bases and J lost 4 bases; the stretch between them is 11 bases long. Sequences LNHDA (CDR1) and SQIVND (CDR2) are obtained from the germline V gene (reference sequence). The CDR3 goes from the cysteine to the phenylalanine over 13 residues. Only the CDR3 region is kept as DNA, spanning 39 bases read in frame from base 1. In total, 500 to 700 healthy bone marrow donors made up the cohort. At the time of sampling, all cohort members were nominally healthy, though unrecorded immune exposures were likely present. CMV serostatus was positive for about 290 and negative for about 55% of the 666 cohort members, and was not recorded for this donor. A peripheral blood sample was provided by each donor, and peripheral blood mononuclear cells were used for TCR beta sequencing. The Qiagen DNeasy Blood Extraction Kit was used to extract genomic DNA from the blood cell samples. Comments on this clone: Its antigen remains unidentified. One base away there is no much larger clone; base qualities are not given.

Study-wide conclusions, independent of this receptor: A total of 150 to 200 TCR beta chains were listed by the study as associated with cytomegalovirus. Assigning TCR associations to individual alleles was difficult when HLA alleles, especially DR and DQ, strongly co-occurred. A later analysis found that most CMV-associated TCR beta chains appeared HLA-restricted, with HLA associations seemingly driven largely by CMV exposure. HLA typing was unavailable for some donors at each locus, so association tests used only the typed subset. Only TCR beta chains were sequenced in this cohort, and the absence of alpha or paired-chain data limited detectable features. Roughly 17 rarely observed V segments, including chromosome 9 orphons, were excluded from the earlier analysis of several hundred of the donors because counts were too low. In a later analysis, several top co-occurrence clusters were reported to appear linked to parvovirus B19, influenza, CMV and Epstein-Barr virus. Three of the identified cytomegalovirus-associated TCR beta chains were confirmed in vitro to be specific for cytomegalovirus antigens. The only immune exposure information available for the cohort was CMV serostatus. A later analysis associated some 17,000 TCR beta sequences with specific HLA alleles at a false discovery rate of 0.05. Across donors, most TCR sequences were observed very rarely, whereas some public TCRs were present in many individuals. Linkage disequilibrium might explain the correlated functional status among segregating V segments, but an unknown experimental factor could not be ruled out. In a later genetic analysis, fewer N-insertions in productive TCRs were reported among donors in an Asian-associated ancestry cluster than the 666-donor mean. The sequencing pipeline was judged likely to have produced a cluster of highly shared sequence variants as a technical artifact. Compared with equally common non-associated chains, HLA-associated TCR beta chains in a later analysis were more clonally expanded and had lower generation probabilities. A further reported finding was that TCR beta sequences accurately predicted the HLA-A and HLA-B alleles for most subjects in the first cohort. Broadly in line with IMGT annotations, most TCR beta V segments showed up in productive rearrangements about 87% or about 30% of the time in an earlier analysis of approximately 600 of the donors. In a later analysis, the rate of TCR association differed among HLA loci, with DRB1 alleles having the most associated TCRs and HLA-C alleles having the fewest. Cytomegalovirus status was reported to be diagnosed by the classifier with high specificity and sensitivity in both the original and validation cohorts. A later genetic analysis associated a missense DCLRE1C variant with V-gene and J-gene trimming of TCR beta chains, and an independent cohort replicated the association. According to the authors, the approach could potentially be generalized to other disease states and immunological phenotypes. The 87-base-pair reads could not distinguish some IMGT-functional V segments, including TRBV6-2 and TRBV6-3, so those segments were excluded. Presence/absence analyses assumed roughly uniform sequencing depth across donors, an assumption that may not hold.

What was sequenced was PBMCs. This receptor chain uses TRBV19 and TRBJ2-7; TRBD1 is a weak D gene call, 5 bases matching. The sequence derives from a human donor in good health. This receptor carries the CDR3 CASSKDISYEQYF. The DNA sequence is TGTGCCAGTAGTAAGGACATATCTTACGAGCAGTACTTC.